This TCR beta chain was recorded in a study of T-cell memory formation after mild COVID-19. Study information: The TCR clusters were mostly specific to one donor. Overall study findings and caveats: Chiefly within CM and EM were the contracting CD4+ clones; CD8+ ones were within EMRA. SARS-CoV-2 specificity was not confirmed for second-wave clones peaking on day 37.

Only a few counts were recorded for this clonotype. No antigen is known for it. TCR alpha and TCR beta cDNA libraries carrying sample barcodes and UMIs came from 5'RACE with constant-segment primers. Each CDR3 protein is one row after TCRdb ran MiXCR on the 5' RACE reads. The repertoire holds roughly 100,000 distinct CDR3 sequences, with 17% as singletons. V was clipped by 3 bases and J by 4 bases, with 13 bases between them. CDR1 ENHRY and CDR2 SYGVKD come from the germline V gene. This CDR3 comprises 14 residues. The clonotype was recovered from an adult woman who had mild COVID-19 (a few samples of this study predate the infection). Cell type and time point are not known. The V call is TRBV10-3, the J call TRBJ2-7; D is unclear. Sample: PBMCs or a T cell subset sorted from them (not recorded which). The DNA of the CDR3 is TGTGCCATCAGTGACGGTGGCCGAGCTTACGAGCAGTACTTC. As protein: CAISDGGRAYEQYF.